One sample yielded the 20 T cell receptor beta chains listed below, sequenced in a study of Graves' ophthalmopathy and Graves' hyperthyroidism. RNA transcripts served as template for amplifying TCR beta CDR3 sequences. The workflow started with a first-round RT-PCR run with HTBI primers and then moved on to a second-round multiplex PCR. A single record per CDR3 protein comes from TCRdb applying MiXCR to the multiplex PCR reads. Among 600,000 to 700,000 distinct CDR3 sequences listed, roughly two fifths were seen once. Material: peripheral blood. The receptors were sampled from an adult man with Graves' ophthalmopathy.

This clonotype has at least ten counts. The CDR3 DNA follows: TGTGCCAGCGGGGTGAACACTGAAGCTTTCTTT. Its protein product is CASGVNTEAFF. The rearrangement joins TRBV7-9 to TRBJ1-1; D remains unclear. This CDR3 has 11 residues. Germline V gene lookup returns CDR1 SEHNR and CDR2 FQNEAQ (reference sequence). Trimming cost V 8 bases and J 0 bases, with 4 bases left between them.

The chain couples TRBV10-3 to TRBJ2-7, with D hard to call. This CDR3 has 14 amino acids. Trimming took 5 bases from V and 6 from J, leaving 17 bases between them. Germline V gene lookup returns CDR1 ENHRY and CDR2 SYGVKD. This CDR3 reads CAISYSQVTGEQYF. CDR3 bases: TGTGCCATCAGTTACTCTCAGGTGACTGGCGAGCAGTACTTC.

This clonotype was seen at least ten times. J is TRBJ1-1 and V is TRBV11-2; no clear D gene. Trimming stripped 3 bases from V and 7 bases from J, with 6 bases between. The CDR3 sequence is 11 residues long. Germline V gives CDR1 SGHAT, CDR2 FQNNGV. The CDR3 protein is CASSFNDEAFF. CDR3 coding DNA: TGTGCCAGCAGCTTTAATGATGAAGCTTTCTTT.

This clonotype was counted ten times or more. The chain recombines TRBV6-5 with TRBJ2-5; D unclear. Germline values: CDR1 MNHEY, CDR2 SVGAGI. CDR3 length equals 11 residues. Trimming stripped 2 bases from V and 7 bases from J, with 5 bases between. The CDR3 nucleotides are TGTGCCAGCAGTTACCTCGGGACCCAGTACTTC. Its protein product is CASSYLGTQYF.

In this sample, this clonotype turned up many times. The genes are TRBV2 and TRBJ1-1; the D is unclear. V lost 3 bases to trimming and J lost 3 bases, with 8 bases between them. Germline CDR1 and CDR2: SNHLY and FYNNEI. This CDR3 is 13 amino acids long. CDR3: CASSDAGHTEAFF. The DNA of the CDR3 is TGTGCCAGCAGTGACGCTGGGCACACTGAAGCTTTCTTT.

This clonotype has more than one count but fewer than ten. The chain recombines TRBV4-3 with TRBJ1-4; D might be TRBD1 (6 bases). The V end was cut by 0 bases, the J end by 7 bases, with 12 bases between. CDR1 is LGHNA, CDR2 YSLEER, per germline. The CDR3 has 15 residues. CDR3 DNA: TGCGCCAGCAGCCAAGAAAGGGGGGGGGTTGAAAAACTGTTTTTT. Encoded protein: CASSQERGGVEKLFF.

As regards this clonotype: At one of its ends the junction is not consistent with the germline gene, which may arise from a read error. The rearrangement links TRBV10-3 to TRBJ1-4, with D uncertain. The CDR3 covers 16 residues. Looked up from germline, CDR1 is ENHRY and CDR2 is SYGVKD. CDR3 sequence (DNA): TGTGCCAGCAGTTTCAGCCCGACCCGGCTGGAGGAAAAACTGTTTTTT. Translating gives CASSFSPTRLEEKLFF.

V is TRBV12-3 or TRBV12-4 and J is TRBJ2-5, with 10 bases fitting TRBD1. The CDR3 runs to 14 residues. The V gene end was trimmed by 6 bases and the J gene end by 4 bases; junction bases not matched to a gene: 5. CDR3 protein: CASRPGQGGETQYF. The CDR3 DNA sequence: TGTGCCAGCAGACCCGGACAGGGGGGAGAGACCCAGTACTTC.

As for this clonotype: It may be a read error: a sequence one base away is much more abundant. The V and J genes are TRBV20-1 and TRBJ2-7; TRBD2 aligns across 9 bases. CDR3 size: 13 residues. Germline lookup yields CDR1 DFQATT and CDR2 SNEGSKA (reference sequence). The CDR3 bases are TGCGGTGCTAGAGAAGCGGGAGGACACGAGCAGTACTTC. Encoded protein: CGAREAGGHEQYF.

The rearrangement uses TRBV7-8 and TRBJ2-7, with 8 bases identical to TRBD2. V lost 1 base, J lost 2 bases, and 7 bases stayed unmatched. Germline lookup yields CDR1 SGHVS and CDR2 FQNEAQ. The CDR3 contains 16 residues. The CDR3 DNA sequence: TGTGCCAGCAGCTTAGAGCCCGGGACTAGAACCTACGAGCAGTACTTC. Translated: CASSLEPGTRTYEQYF. The entire variable domain, with the rest obtained from reference TRBV7-8 and TRBJ2-7, is as follows: GAGVSQSPRYKVAKRGQDVALRCDPISGHVSLFWYQQALGQGPEFLTYFQNEAQLDKSGLPSDRFFAERPEGSVSTLKIQRTQQEDSAVYLCASSLEPGTRTYEQYFGPGTRLTVT.

This clonotype appeared many times. J is TRBJ2-5 and V is TRBV7-8; 9 bases are shared with TRBD1. The CDR3 spans 16 residues. V lost 0 bases, J lost 5 bases, and 7 bases stayed unmatched. Germline values: CDR1 SGHVS, CDR2 FQNEAQ. The CDR3 sequence: CASSLARGTGHETQYF. In DNA form, the CDR3 reads TGTGCCAGCAGCTTAGCGCGGGGGACAGGGCATGAGACCCAGTACTTC.

The rearrangement joins TRBV19 to TRBJ1-2; 8 bases are shared with TRBD1. This CDR3 spans 17 amino acids. Germline assignment: CDR1 LNHDA and CDR2 SQIVND (reference sequence). With 3 bases clipped from V and 4 bases from J, the junction kept 13 bases outside the gene matches. The CDR3, as DNA: TGTGCCAGTAGTATTCCGGGACAGGAAGACCACCCCTATGGCTACACCTTC. As protein: CASSIPGQEDHPYGYTF.

The rearrangement uses TRBV2 and TRBJ1-5; TRBD1 might be the D (6 bases). Looked up from germline, CDR1 is SNHLY and CDR2 is FYNNEI. The CDR3 is 15 residues long. V was trimmed by 5 bases and J by 6 bases, leaving 17 bases between them. CDR3 DNA: TGTGCCAGCAGTTCCTACAGGGATCCCTCTCAGCCCCAGCATTTT. Its protein is CASSSYRDPSQPQHF.

The chain couples TRBV5-1 to TRBJ1-2, with unresolved D. V dropped 4 bases and J dropped 5 bases, with 12 bases sitting between them. CDR3 length: 13 residues. The V gene's germline CDR1 is SGHRS and CDR2 YFSETQ. This CDR3 is CASSPEGRYGYTF. The CDR3 bases are TGCGCCAGCAGCCCTGAGGGCAGGTATGGCTACACCTTC.

This clonotype has ten or more counts. The V call is TRBV2, the J call TRBJ2-7, with D possibly being TRBD1 or TRBD2 (5 bases each). Trimming pared 7 bases from V and 2 bases from J, leaving 9 bases between. Per the germline V gene, CDR1 is SNHLY and CDR2 is FYNNEI. The CDR3 runs 12 residues. CDR3 sequence: CASMGVAYEQYF. The CDR3 bases are TGTGCCAGCATGGGGGTCGCCTACGAGCAGTACTTC. Full variable domain (missing parts from reference TRBV2 and TRBJ2-7): EPEVTQTPSHQVTQMGQEVILRCVPISNHLYFYWYRQILGQKVEFLVSFYNNEISEKSEIFDDQFSVERPDGSNFTLKIRSTKLEDSAMYFCASMGVAYEQYFGPGTRLTVT.

Details on this clonotype: The junction does not match germline at one end; this may be a read error. The V call is TRBV2, the J call TRBJ2-7, with 11 bases identical to TRBD1. The CDR3 runs 15 residues. Germline CDR1 SNHLY, CDR2 FYNNEI. As DNA, the CDR3 is TGTGCTAGCAGTTCAGGGACAGGGGGTTTGTTCGAGCAGTACTTC. Its protein is CASSSGTGGLFEQYF.

The V call is TRBV25-1, the J call TRBJ1-4, with D possibly matching TRBD1 (6 bases). Germline values: CDR1 MGHDK, CDR2 SYGVNS. The CDR3 length is 14 residues. Trimming shortened V by 3 bases and J by 8 bases, and 13 bases separated the two germline ends. For the CDR3, the DNA is TGTGCCAGCAGTGATTTGGGGGGCTACGAAAAACTGTTTTTT. Translated, it gives CASSDLGGYEKLFF.

The chain recombines TRBV29-1 with TRBJ2-2; 7 nucleotides line up with TRBD2. The CDR3 length is 12 residues. The germline CDR1 and CDR2 sequences are SQVTM and ANQGSEA. The J segment lost 6 bases and the V segment lost 3 bases, leaving 1 base of the junction unmatched. CDR3 nucleotides: TGCAGCGTTGAGGGGGGGGCCGGGGAGCTGTTTTTT. It encodes CSVEGGAGELFF.

This clonotype was recorded a few times. This chain links TRBV18 with TRBJ2-5; no clear D. The CDR3 extends over 14 amino acids. Germline V gene data show CDR1 as KGHSH and CDR2 as LQKENI. V shed 3 bases and J shed 2 bases, with 10 bases lying between them. The CDR3 DNA sequence: TGTGCCAGCTCACCCGGCAGAAGGCAAGAGACCCAGTACTTC. This encodes CASSPGRRQETQYF.

Worth noting for this clonotype: Since a much larger clone is just one base distant, this may be a read error. The chain has TRBV29-1 and TRBJ2-7, with a weak D call TRBD2 (7 bases). V lost 2 bases and J lost 4, with 18 bases in between. This CDR3 is 15 amino acids long. CDR1 and CDR2 (germline): SQVTM, ANQGSEA. Here the CDR3 reads CSVERGEGMAYEQYF. CDR3 sequence (DNA): TGCAGCGTTGAAAGGGGGGAGGGGATGGCATACGAGCAGTACTTC.